The 14 T cell receptor beta chains below were found in one sample sequenced in a study of blood T cell repertoires in COVID-19. Sequenced by immunoSEQ multiplex PCR; TCRdb stores in-frame clones only, minus some. The sample carries about 300,000 clones, around 87% recorded once. Sequencing was carried out using peripheral blood. These receptors were taken from a man aged 70-80 years with acute or convalescent COVID-19.

This chain links TRBV4-3 with TRBJ1-1, with D uncertain. V shed 5 bases and J shed 3 bases, with 10 bases lying between them. The germline V gene encodes CDR1 LGHNA and CDR2 YSLEER. This CDR3 region has 13 residues. The CDR3 protein is CASSLNLDTEAFF. As DNA, the CDR3 is TGCGCCAGCAGCTTAAACTTAGACACTGAAGCTTTCTTT.

The chain joins TRBV2 to TRBJ2-1, with 9 positions matching TRBD2. CDR1 and CDR2 (germline): SNHLY, FYNNEI. Unmatched junction bases numbered 11, after V lost 8 bases and J lost 6 bases. The CDR3 totals 15 residues. CDR3 amino acids: CASFERASGANEQFF. The CDR3 nucleotides are TGTGCCAGCTTCGAAAGGGCTAGCGGGGCCAATGAGCAGTTCTTC.

The chain joins TRBV5-5 to TRBJ2-7, with 7 bases that match TRBD1. Unmatched junction bases numbered 4, after V lost 3 bases and J lost 4 bases. Germline values: CDR1 SGHKS, CDR2 YYEKEE (reference sequence). This CDR3 spans 13 amino acids. CDR3: CASSSGTVYEQYF. CDR3 bases: TGTGCCAGCAGCTCTGGGACAGTATACGAGCAGTACTTC.

The rearrangement uses TRBV7-9 and TRBJ1-3; a possible D gene is TRBD1 (5 bases). There are 17 residues in the CDR3. The germline V and J ends were trimmed by 4 bases and 0 bases, with 16 bases remaining between them. Germline V CDR1 and CDR2: SEHNR, FQNEAQ (reference sequence). Here the CDR3 reads CASSWYTEGDSGNTIYF. Written as DNA, the CDR3 is TGTGCCAGCAGCTGGTACACGGAAGGGGACTCTGGAAACACCATATATTTT.

The chain couples TRBV2 to TRBJ1-1; D might be TRBD1 (5 bases). The length of the CDR3 is 14 residues. The V gene lost 6 bases and the J gene lost 1 base, with 12 bases spanning the gap. The germline V gene encodes CDR1 SNHLY and CDR2 FYNNEI. The CDR3 sequence: CASRAGLPNTEAFF. In DNA, the CDR3 is TGTGCCAGCAGGGCGGGACTTCCGAACACTGAAGCTTTCTTT.

The chain has TRBV3-1 (or the pseudogene TRBV3-2) and TRBJ2-7; perhaps TRBD1 as D (6 bases). Germline values: CDR1 LGHDT, CDR2 YNNKEL (reference sequence). The CDR3 loop spans 14 amino acids. V shed 3 bases and J shed 1 base, with 10 bases lying between them. In nucleotides, the CDR3 is TGTGCCAGCAGCCAGACCGGGACATCCTACGAGCAGTACTTC. Protein sequence: CASSQTGTSYEQYF.

The V gene is TRBV19, the J gene TRBJ2-1; possible D gene TRBD1, 6 bases. The CDR3 consists of 13 residues. Between the trimmed V and J ends, which lost 5 bases and 9 bases, there was a span of 14 bases. Germline V gene data show CDR1 as LNHDA and CDR2 as SQIVND (reference sequence). The CDR3 here is CASSGTWGSEQFF. The CDR3 DNA follows: TGTGCCAGTAGTGGGACATGGGGGAGTGAGCAGTTCTTC.

The rearrangement joins TRBV29-1 to TRBJ2-3; TRBD2 agrees at 8 bases. The trim removed 2 bases at V and 4 bases at J, leaving 5 bases unmatched. The CDR3 loop spans 14 amino acids. Germline V gives CDR1 SQVTM, CDR2 ANQGSEA. CDR3: CSVEPGLGPDTQYF. For the CDR3, the DNA is TGCAGCGTTGAACCGGGACTAGGCCCAGATACGCAGTATTTT.

This clone was seen only once. This sequence joins TRBV4-2 and TRBJ2-7; 9 bases map to TRBD2. V was pared by 1 base and J by 2 bases, with 12 bases of the junction left unmatched. The CDR3 has 18 residues. The germline V gene encodes CDR1 LGHNA and CDR2 YNFKEQ. This CDR3 reads CASSQGWFSGRFPYEQYF. In DNA, the CDR3 is TGTGCCAGCAGCCAAGGATGGTTCAGCGGGAGGTTCCCCTACGAGCAGTACTTC.

This chain links TRBV28 with TRBJ1-1; D is possibly TRBD1 (6 bases). CDR1 is MDHEN and CDR2 is SYDVKM in the germline V gene. The CDR3 spans 12 residues. Trimming stripped 6 bases from V and 10 bases from J, with 15 bases between. CDR3 coding DNA: TGTGCCAGCAGCCGACAGGCCCCTGGAGCTTTCTTT. This sequence encodes CASSRQAPGAFF.

This clone turned up a few times. The chain recombines TRBV3-1 (or the pseudogene TRBV3-2) with TRBJ2-1, with a tentative D call TRBD2 (6 bases). The CDR3 consists of 15 residues. Between the trimmed V and J ends, which lost 1 base and 4 bases, there was a span of 11 bases. Germline V gene sequence: CDR1 LGHDT, CDR2 YNNKEL (reference sequence). The CDR3 DNA is TGTGCCAGCAGCCAAGCCCGGGGGACGTACAATGAGCAGTTCTTC. It yields the protein CASSQARGTYNEQFF.

This chain joins TRBV19 and TRBJ1-1; D is possibly TRBD1 (6 bases). CDR1 is LNHDA, CDR2 SQIVND, per germline (reference sequence). The CDR3 extends over 15 amino acids. Trimming took 4 bases from V and 7 from J, leaving 19 bases between them. This CDR3 is CASSSGPGRGIEAFF. Written as DNA, the CDR3 is TGTGCCAGTAGTAGTGGGCCCGGAAGGGGGATTGAAGCTTTCTTT.

This chain joins TRBV28 and TRBJ1-4; D call uncertain. The CDR3 is 18 amino acids. The germline V gene has CDR1 MDHEN and CDR2 SYDVKM. The V end lost 6 bases, the J end lost 2 bases, and 22 bases lay between the germline ends. CDR3 region: CASSTAASAGRTNEKLFF. CDR3 coding DNA: TGTGCCAGCAGCACCGCAGCCTCGGCGGGTCGGACTAATGAAAAACTGTTTTTT.

V gene TRBV2 combines with J gene TRBJ2-3; 10 bases agree with TRBD2. The V gene end was trimmed by 1 base and the J gene end by 3 bases; junction bases not matched to a gene: 1. CDR1 and CDR2 (germline): SNHLY, FYNNEI. The CDR3 covers 15 residues. CDR3 sequence (DNA): TGTGCCAGCAGTGAAGTAGCGGGGGGAACAGATACGCAGTATTTT. This sequence encodes CASSEVAGGTDTQYF.